This T cell receptor (beta chain) emerged from a study of shared clonotypes between healthy human individuals. Study summary: Each donor contributed plates that comprised three CD4 naive, three CD4 memory, two CD8 naive and one CD8 memory.

About this clone: Antigen: not known.

General study results and limits: Naive CD4 clonotypes overlapped across a handful of donors at roughly 5%.

All donors qualified as healthy HIV-negative adults and had experienced no recent acute infections or vaccinations. A CD45RA-negative memory subset and a CD45RA+ naive subset were separated from the CD4+ cells. Method: immunoSEQ multiplex PCR; TCRdb's copy keeps in-frame clones and lacks some. The profile covers 2 million to 2.5 million clones, with 95% appearing a single time and more than 0.1% taken by the ten largest. Trimming pared 0 bases from V and 0 bases from J, leaving 5 bases between. The germline gives CDR1 SGHRS, CDR2 YFSETQ. This CDR3 contains 14 residues. The chain has TRBV5-1 and TRBJ2-3; no reliable D call. The specimen sequenced was naive CD4+ T cells sorted from blood. The subset: CD45RA+ positively selected. This TCR was recovered from a man between 18 and 29 years old in good health. The CDR3 here is CASSLEWSTDTQYF. Written as DNA, the CDR3 is TGCGCCAGCAGCTTGGAATGGAGCACAGATACGCAGTATTTT. Complete variable domain (other parts from reference TRBV5-1 and TRBJ2-3): KAGVTQTPRYLIKTRGQQVTLSCSPISGHRSVSWYQQTPGQGLQFLFEYFSETQRNKGNFPGRFSGRQFSNSRSEMNVSTLELGDSALYLCASSLEWSTDTQYFGPGTRLTVL.